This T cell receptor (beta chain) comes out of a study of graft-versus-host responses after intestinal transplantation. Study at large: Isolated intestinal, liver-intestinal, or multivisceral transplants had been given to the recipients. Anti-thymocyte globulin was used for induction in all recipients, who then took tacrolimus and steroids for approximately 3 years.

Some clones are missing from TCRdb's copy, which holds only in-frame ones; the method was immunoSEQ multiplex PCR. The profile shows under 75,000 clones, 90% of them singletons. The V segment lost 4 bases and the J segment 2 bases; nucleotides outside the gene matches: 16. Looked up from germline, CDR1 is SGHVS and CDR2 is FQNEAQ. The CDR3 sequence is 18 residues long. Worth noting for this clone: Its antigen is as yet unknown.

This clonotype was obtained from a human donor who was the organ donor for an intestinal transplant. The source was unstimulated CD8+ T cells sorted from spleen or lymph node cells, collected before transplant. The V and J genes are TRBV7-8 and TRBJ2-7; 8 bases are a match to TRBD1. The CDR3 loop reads CASSYGTGTPVSTYEQYV. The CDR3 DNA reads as TGTGCCAGCAGCTACGGGACAGGTACTCCCGTCTCAACCTACGAGCAGTACGTC.